This is a list of T cell receptor beta chains from one sample in a study of chronic HIV infection and antiretroviral therapy. Each CDR3 protein is one row after TCRdb ran MiXCR on the 5' RACE reads. The table lists approximately 30,000 distinct CDR3 sequences, over 7% of them singletons. Sequenced input: peripheral blood. These receptors all stem from an adult who had HIV and had not received antiretroviral therapy, or was an uninfected healthy control (not recorded which). The CDR3 runs from the conserved cysteine through the conserved F or W.

J gene,V gene,CDR3 protein
TRBJ1-6,TRBV15,CATSNRYNSPLHF
TRBJ1-4,TRBV3-1,CASSQNREGKLFF
TRBJ1-1,TRBV6-1,CASSEARATEAFF
TRBJ2-3,TRBV4-3,CASSHGLASEGPQYF
TRBJ2-7,TRBV18,CASSPTESTEQYF
TRBJ2-7,TRBV6-2/TRBV6-3,CASSPEPNYEQYF
TRBJ1-5,TRBV6-2/TRBV6-3,CASSKGAQPQHF
TRBJ2-7,TRBV25-1,CASSATIEQYF
TRBJ2-5,TRBV4-3,CASSQDWTGQETQYF
TRBJ2-7,TRBV20-1,CSARRGSSYEQYF
TRBJ1-3,TRBV20-1,CSASRRGSSGNTIYF
TRBJ1-2,TRBV2,CASSEQNRANGYTF
TRBJ2-5,TRBV7-2,CASSLAREETQYF
TRBJ1-1,TRBV5-1,CASRPCREAFF
TRBJ1-2,TRBV29-1,CSVEVGITNYGYTF
TRBJ1-1,TRBV4-1,CASSQDPRGGFDGAFF
TRBJ2-2,TRBV29-1,CSVEVGGELFF
TRBJ2-1,TRBV11-2,CASSRWGLAGNAGSLDEQFF
TRBJ2-1,TRBV7-2,CASSRNEQFF
TRBJ2-2,TRBV29-1,CSVEDLKGTGELFF
TRBJ1-1,TRBV29-1,CSVEVSDRAEAFF
TRBJ2-3,TRBV6-5,CASSYRDTDTQYF
TRBJ2-5,TRBV7-6,CASSREAGGFETQYF
TRBJ1-6,TRBV28,CASSFPNFGDNSPLHF
TRBJ1-6,TRBV7-9,CASSLEQPNSPLHF
TRBJ2-7,TRBV20-1,CSAILTGGGSSYEQYF
TRBJ1-5,TRBV6-2/TRBV6-3,CASSYEGNSNQPQHF
TRBJ2-7,TRBV29-1,CSVWGDSSSYEQYF
TRBJ2-3,TRBV12-3/TRBV12-4,CASSLVQFTDTQYF
TRBJ2-2,TRBV2,CASSGGQVAPGELFF
TRBJ2-1,TRBV12-5,CASGLVITTSAYNEQFF
TRBJ2-1,TRBV7-2,CASSLDNLIVNEQFF
TRBJ1-2,TRBV6-2/TRBV6-3,CASRFGQVPNYGGYTF
TRBJ1-1,TRBV29-1,CSVDPRDRGLTEAFF
TRBJ2-7,TRBV12-3/TRBV12-4,CASSFPDRSYEQYF
TRBJ2-7,TRBV14,CASSHNYEQYF
TRBJ1-6,TRBV12-3/TRBV12-4,CASRFDNSPLHF
TRBJ2-7,TRBV11-1,CASSLAGTGMFEQYF
TRBJ2-2,TRBV5-4,CASSLAGLGELFF
TRBJ2-4,TRBV6-2/TRBV6-3,CASSYSGGFGNIQYF
TRBJ2-7,TRBV18,CASSPRGRADYEQYF
TRBJ2-7,TRBV6-1,CASSGQSSYEQYF
TRBJ2-6,TRBV20-1,CSARVHGGSGANVLTF
TRBJ1-6,TRBV3-1,CASSQDFSTGGNSPLHF
TRBJ2-4,TRBV11-2,CASSNNWTENIQYF
TRBJ2-5,TRBV29-1,CSVERDAQETQYF
TRBJ1-2,TRBV20-1,CSAREGINYGYTF
TRBJ2-7,TRBV29-1,CSVEDREPYEQYF
TRBJ1-2,TRBV5-5,CASRATDNYGYTF
TRBJ1-5,TRBV2,CASSARGGQPQHF
TRBJ2-1,TRBV7-9,CASSSSGRNEQFF
TRBJ1-6,TRBV7-6,CASSLGGNLQGSPLHF
TRBJ1-6,TRBV15,CATSDRVNSPLHF
TRBJ1-6,TRBV7-9,CASSLAPGNNSPLHF
TRBJ2-2,TRBV14,CASSQGPDGELFF
TRBJ1-3,TRBV25-1,CASSPKGITIYF